What follows are 20 T cell receptor beta chains derived from one specimen sequenced in a study of human T cells and chemical hapten exposure. Time point specified: patch test 2, 6 weeks after DPC sensitization. The treatment was: therapeutic diphenylcyclopropenone sensitization with weekly scalp DPC. MiXCR, applied by TCRdb to the RACE reads, yields one record per CDR3 protein. The sample holds about 380,000 distinct CDR3 sequences, 6% to 7% seen once. The source was whole blood, collected in connection with sensitization to the hapten diphenylcyclopropenone (DPC). The source is a young woman with alopecia areata. Some clones in this sample may be carry-over from other donors' samples.

This clonotype was detected many times. The chain employs TRBV6-5 and TRBJ1-1; D remains unclear. From germline, CDR1 is MNHEY and CDR2 SVGAGI. The CDR3 spans 11 residues. Trimming removed 6 bases from V and 8 bases from J, with 10 bases in between. The CDR3 here is CASSRGPEAFF. For the CDR3, the DNA is TGTGCCAGCAGCCGTGGACCCGAAGCTTTCTTT.

This clonotype was seen more than once but under ten times. V is TRBV7-2 and J is TRBJ2-5; D is unresolved. The CDR3 extends over 13 amino acids. CDR1 SGHTA and CDR2 FQGNSA come from the germline V gene. The V gene lost 2 bases and the J gene lost 3 bases, with 7 bases spanning the gap. CDR3 protein: CASSLMREETQYF. CDR3 coding DNA: TGTGCCAGCAGCTTAATGAGAGAAGAGACCCAGTACTTC.

The sample holds a few counts of this clonotype. The chain has TRBV4-3 and TRBJ1-2, with TRBD1 matching 7 bases. The germline gives CDR1 LGHNA, CDR2 YSLEER. The V gene end was trimmed by 0 bases and the J gene end by 4 bases; junction bases not matched to a gene: 8. This CDR3 spans 16 amino acids. In nucleotides, the CDR3 is TGCGCCAGCAGCCAAGAGATAGACAGGGCCATCTATGGCTACACCTTC. It specifies CASSQEIDRAIYGYTF.

The chain carries TRBV29-1 and TRBJ2-2; D uncertain. Per germline, CDR1 SQVTM and CDR2 ANQGSEA. The CDR3 is made up of 15 amino acids. Trimming stripped 7 bases from V and 2 bases from J, with 17 bases between. The chain's CDR3 is CSGCEMRGNTGELFF. The CDR3 DNA follows: TGCAGCGGGTGTGAGATGCGAGGCAACACCGGGGAGCTGTTTTTT.

This clonotype showed up many times. The chain carries TRBV7-2 and TRBJ1-3, with a possible D match to TRBD1 (5 bases). Trimming stripped 4 bases from V and 0 bases from J, with 10 bases between. CDR3 length equals 15 residues. Germline V gene lookup returns CDR1 SGHTA and CDR2 FQGNSA. The CDR3 coding sequence is TGTGCCAGCAGCTCGGAGGGGAGCTCTGGAAACACCATATATTTT. The encoded protein is CASSSEGSSGNTIYF. The entire variable domain, with the rest obtained from reference TRBV7-2 and TRBJ1-3, is as follows: GAGVSQSPSNKVTEKGKDVELRCDPISGHTALYWYRQSLGQGLEFLIYFQGNSAPDKSGLPSDRFSAERTGGSVSTLTIQRTQQEDSAVYLCASSSEGSSGNTIYFGEGSWLTVV.

This clonotype turned up a few times. CDR3 DNA: TGTGCCAGCAGTTGGACGCGGGGGGCACAGCCCCAGCATTTT. It codes for CASSWTRGAQPQHF. This chain uses TRBV6-2 or TRBV6-3 with TRBJ1-5; TRBD1 might be the D (6 bases). CDR1 and CDR2 (germline): MNHEY, SVGEGT. V was pared by 4 bases and J by 7 bases, with 14 bases between. This CDR3 is built from 14 residues.

This clonotype has ten or more counts. The V and J genes are TRBV6-5 and TRBJ1-2; 12 bases fit TRBD1. CDR1 is MNHEY, CDR2 SVGAGI, per germline. V dropped 5 bases and J dropped 1; count of bases not matched to a gene: 5. This CDR3 has 16 amino acids. CDR3 residues: CASSRDRGRLNYGYTF. In nucleotides, the CDR3 is TGTGCCAGCAGTCGGGACAGGGGGCGTCTTAACTATGGCTACACCTTC.

The J gene is TRBJ2-3, the V gene TRBV6-1, with TRBD2 matching over 8 bases. Trimming cost V 8 bases and J 2 bases; bases outside gene matches: 6. Germline assignment: CDR1 MNHNS and CDR2 SASEGT. The CDR3 consists of 14 residues. Here the CDR3 reads CASRSGRYTDTQYF. The CDR3 DNA reads TGTGCCAGCCGGAGCGGGAGATACACAGATACGCAGTATTTT.

The rearrangement links TRBV9 to TRBJ2-3; perhaps TRBD2 as D (5 bases). The V end was cut by 3 bases, the J end by 0 bases, with 11 bases between. Germline loops: CDR1 SGDLS, CDR2 YYNGEE. The CDR3 sequence is 15 residues long. CDR3 in DNA: TGTGCCAGCAGCGCAGGATGGACTAGCACAGATACGCAGTATTTT. Protein product: CASSAGWTSTDTQYF.

The V and J genes are TRBV5-1 and TRBJ2-3; 8 positions agree with TRBD2. The CDR3 totals 17 residues. Germline V gives CDR1 SGHRS, CDR2 YFSETQ. Trimming cost V 3 bases and J 4 bases; bases outside gene matches: 13. CDR3 residues: CASSSSDGGGLPDTQYF. CDR3 nucleotide sequence: TGCGCCAGCAGCTCATCGGACGGCGGGGGGCTTCCAGATACGCAGTATTTT.

Ten or more counts support this clonotype. The gene calls are TRBV18 and TRBJ2-1; D gene uncertain. Per the germline V gene, CDR1 is KGHSH and CDR2 is LQKENI. The CDR3 has 14 residues. V was cut by 5 bases and J by 5 bases, with 13 bases left in between. The CDR3 region is CASSAGLSDNEQFF. CDR3 nucleotides: TGTGCCAGCTCAGCAGGCCTCTCGGACAATGAGCAGTTCTTC.

This clonotype rates as medium-sized. The chain uses TRBV12-3 or TRBV12-4 and TRBJ1-5; D is ambiguous. The CDR3 sequence is 14 residues long. Trimming cost V 2 bases and J 3 bases, with 8 bases left between them. The CDR3 coding sequence is TGTGCCAGCAGTTTAAAGGTTAACAATCAGCCCCAGCATTTT. Encoded protein: CASSLKVNNQPQHF.

This clonotype appeared a few times. The V call is TRBV29-1, the J call TRBJ2-5; D unclear. V lost 6 bases and J 5 bases, leaving 7 bases between the germline ends. The CDR3 loop spans 10 amino acids. Germline CDR1 SQVTM, CDR2 ANQGSEA. CDR3 sequence (DNA): TGCAGCGTCCCCGGCGAGACCCAGTACTTC. Protein product: CSVPGETQYF.

This clonotype occurred many times. This chain links TRBV6-5 with TRBJ2-1; TRBD2 might be the D (6 bases). The CDR3 runs 15 residues. V gave up 0 bases and J gave up 6 bases, with 12 bases separating them. Germline V CDR1 and CDR2: MNHEY, SVGAGI. CDR3 protein: CASSYSGTLFNEQFF. Written as DNA, the CDR3 is TGTGCCAGCAGTTACTCGGGGACTTTATTCAATGAGCAGTTCTTC.

Only a few counts were recorded for this clonotype. This chain uses TRBV18 with TRBJ2-4; the D is unclear. The V gene lost 4 bases and the J gene lost 0 bases, with 10 bases spanning the gap. This CDR3 is 15 amino acids long. Germline assignment: CDR1 KGHSH and CDR2 LQKENI. The CDR3 loop reads CASSLTGPAKNIQYF. CDR3 DNA sequence: TGTGCCAGCTCACTAACCGGGCCAGCCAAAAACATTCAGTACTTC.

The chain couples TRBV6-2 or TRBV6-3 to TRBJ2-2; tentative D call: TRBD1 (5 bases). V lost 4 bases and J 8 bases, leaving 11 bases between the germline ends. The germline CDR1 and CDR2 sequences are MNHEY and SVGEGT. CDR3 length: 13 amino acids. Written as DNA, the CDR3 is TGTGCCAGCAGTTCTACGCAGGGTGGGGAGCTGTTTTTT. Translation gives CASSSTQGGELFF.

The chain uses TRBV6-2 or TRBV6-3 and TRBJ1-5, with TRBD1 identical over 11 bases. Looked up from germline, CDR1 is MNHEY and CDR2 is SVGEGT. Unmatched junction bases numbered 9, after V lost 0 bases and J lost 2 bases. This CDR3 spans 19 amino acids. CDR3 bases: TGTGCCAGCAGTTACTCAGGGACAGGGGGATACTTACGCAATCAGCCCCAGCATTTT. Translation gives CASSYSGTGGYLRNQPQHF.

This clonotype was seen repeatedly, ten times or more. The chain is built from TRBV28 and TRBJ2-1; possibly TRBD1 for D (5 bases). V was pared by 4 bases and J by 1 base, with 20 bases between. The CDR3 loop spans 18 amino acids. Germline CDR1 is MDHEN and CDR2 is SYDVKM. The CDR3 DNA reads TGTGCCAGCAGTTCTAGGACATCTCTACGCCATTCCTACAATGAGCAGTTCTTC. Protein sequence: CASSSRTSLRHSYNEQFF.

The rearrangement joins TRBV4-1 to TRBJ2-1, with D possibly being TRBD2 (5 bases). The V and J ends lost 1 base and 7 bases respectively, with 20 bases between them. Germline assignment: CDR1 MGHRA and CDR2 YSYEKL. This CDR3 has 17 residues. The CDR3 loop reads CASSQAPTREVRNEQFF. CDR3 bases: TGCGCCAGCAGCCAAGCCCCCACTAGAGAGGTGAGGAATGAGCAGTTCTTC.

This clonotype showed up many times. This chain joins TRBV3-1 and TRBJ1-5; no clear D gene. The germline V gene has CDR1 LGHDT and CDR2 YNNKEL (reference sequence). The length of the CDR3 is 14 residues. The V and J ends lost 3 bases and 4 bases respectively, with 10 bases between them. In nucleotides, the CDR3 is TGTGCCAGCAGCCAGGCCCCCCTTAATCAGCCCCAGCATTTT. This gives the protein CASSQAPLNQPQHF.